These 5 T cell receptor beta chains came from one sample sequenced in a study of cytomegalovirus exposure and HLA in healthy donors. The PCR had 60 Vbeta and 13 Jbeta primers. Some clones are missing from TCRdb's copy, which holds only in-frame ones; the method was immunoSEQ multiplex PCR. The sample lists some 120,000 clones, more than 65% seen once, with approximately 13% in the top ten. What was sequenced was PBMCs. The receptors were gathered from a woman aged 55-70 years in good health and CMV-seropositive.

The chain joins TRBV6-5 to TRBJ1-1; 10 bases are shared with TRBD1. The germline CDR1 and CDR2 sequences are MNHEY and SVGAGI. The CDR3 has 16 residues. V lost 3 bases, J lost 4 bases, and 8 bases stayed unmatched. The CDR3 protein is CASSYAPGQGTTEAFF. DNA for the CDR3: TGTGCCAGCAGTTATGCACCGGGACAGGGGACCACTGAAGCTTTCTTT.

The chain employs TRBV7-9 and TRBJ1-2, with 7 bases aligning to TRBD1. This CDR3 contains 13 residues. Germline loops: CDR1 SEHNR, CDR2 FQNEAQ (reference sequence). Trimming cost V 3 bases and J 7 bases; bases outside gene matches: 5. The CDR3 coding sequence is TGTGCCAGCAGCTTCGGACAGGCCCTTGGCTACACCTTC. It codes for CASSFGQALGYTF.

This chain uses TRBV4-1 with TRBJ2-5; the match to TRBD2 covers 7 bases. Germline V gives CDR1 MGHRA, CDR2 YSYEKL. The CDR3 loop spans 14 amino acids. V shed 3 bases and J 5 bases; nucleotides not matched to a gene: 6. The CDR3 is CASSQAGRGETQYF. The CDR3 nucleotides are TGCGCCAGCAGCCAGGCGGGGCGGGGGGAGACCCAGTACTTC.

The gene calls are TRBV6-1 and TRBJ2-7; 9 nucleotides agree with TRBD1. CDR1 and CDR2 from the germline V gene are MNHNS and SASEGT. V lost 6 bases, J lost 4 bases, and 10 bases stayed unmatched. The CDR3 totals 15 residues. The CDR3 is CASSFPGQGYYEQYF. The CDR3, as DNA: TGTGCCAGCAGCTTTCCGGGACAGGGCTATTACGAGCAGTACTTC.

The chain has TRBV5-1 and TRBJ2-7; D gene uncertain. CDR1 SGHRS and CDR2 YFSETQ come from the germline V gene. Trimming left V 0 bases short and J 5 bases short, with 15 bases between. The CDR3 extends over 15 amino acids. CDR3 in amino acids: CASSLVVSDRDEQYF. The CDR3 DNA is TGCGCCAGCAGCTTGGTGGTGTCAGATCGGGACGAGCAGTACTTC.